The rows below give T cell receptor beta chains drawn from one sample of a study of early T cells in non-severe SARS-CoV-2 infection. In TCRdb, the 5' RACE reads were re-called with MiXCR into one record per CDR3 protein. The sample contains tens of thousands of distinct CDR3 sequences, roughly 6.6% of which appear only once. The source material was whole blood. These TCRs come from an adult who was a healthcare worker with PCR-confirmed SARS-CoV-2 infection or an uninfected control (not recorded which). Both conserved end residues are part of each CDR3. The D gene is left open where the match is weak. The listing skips clone size in some rows; elsewhere it reads once, few, many or a size class.

V	D	size	J	DNA	CDR3
TRBV27	NA	NA	TRBJ2-1	TGTGCCAGCACCTCAAGGGACGGGCTCTCCTACAATGAGCAGTTCTTC	CASTSRDGLSYNEQFF
TRBV27	NA	many	TRBJ2-3	TGTGCCAGCAGGCAGGGCTATAGCACAGATACGCAGTATTTT	CASRQGYSTDTQYF
TRBV11-3	NA	many	TRBJ1-5	TGTGCCAGCAGCTCAACCCCGGAGTACCGGACCTATAGCAATCAGCCCCAGCATTTT	CASSSTPEYRTYSNQPQHF
TRBV9	TRBD1	many	TRBJ1-1	TGTGCCAGCAGCGTAGGGGACAGGTTTATGAACACTGAAGCTTTCTTT	CASSVGDRFMNTEAFF
TRBV25-1	TRBD1	few	TRBJ1-1	TGTGCCACTCAGTCCGGGACAGGGGGCGTAGCTTTCTTT	CATQSGTGGVAFF
TRBV5-1	TRBD2	NA	TRBJ2-1	TGCGCCAGCAGCTTGGGGCTAGCGGATTACAATGAGCAGTTCTTC	CASSLGLADYNEQFF
TRBV5-6	TRBD2	many	TRBJ2-3	TGTGCCAGCATCTACACGGGACTAGCATGGGATACGCAGTATTTT	CASIYTGLAWDTQYF
TRBV3-1	NA	NA	TRBJ2-3	TGTGCCAGCAGCCGAGTACCGGCAGTCGGAGATACGCAGTATTTT	CASSRVPAVGDTQYF
TRBV7-2	NA	many	TRBJ2-1	TGTGCCAGCAGCCCCCCCGGTGGGCGACACAATGAGCAGTTCTTC	CASSPPGGRHNEQFF
TRBV7-9	TRBD1	NA	TRBJ2-6	TGTGCCAGCAGCGCCGGGGACAGGGGGCCAACTGGGGCCAACGTCCTGACTTTC	CASSAGDRGPTGANVLTF
TRBV5-1	NA	many	TRBJ2-6	TGCGCCAGCAGCCCCCAGGCAGGTGGTGGGGCCAACGTCCTGACTTTC	CASSPQAGGGANVLTF
TRBV6-5	NA	NA	TRBJ1-6	TGTGCCAGCAGCGGACAGTTTAATTCACCCCTCCACTTT	CASSGQFNSPLHF
TRBV18	NA	many	TRBJ1-6	TGTGCCAGCTCACCGCGAGACTACGGGACAAAATTCGGTCCCCTCCACTTT	CASSPRDYGTKFGPLHF
TRBV12-2	NA	many	TRBJ2-6	TGTGCAAGTCGCTTAGGGGAGAAACCTTGCTCTGGGGCCAACGTCCTGACTTTC	CASRLGEKPCSGANVLTF
TRBV2	NA	few	TRBJ1-1	TGTGCCGAGAGCCGGAATACTGAAGCTTTCTTT	CAESRNTEAFF
TRBV4-3	NA	few	TRBJ2-2	TGCGCCAGCAGCCAAGATCCGTTGGACGGCGGGGAGCTGTTTTTT	CASSQDPLDGGELFF
TRBV29-1	NA	many	TRBJ1-1	TGCAGCGTCAATGGCGACACTGAAGCTTTCTTT	CSVNGDTEAFF
TRBV15	NA	many	TRBJ2-5	TGTGCCACCAGCATAACGAGGAACCAAGAGACCCAGTACTTC	CATSITRNQETQYF
TRBV6-5	TRBD1	NA	TRBJ1-5	TGTGCCAGCAGTTCGACAGGGGGAAATCAGCCCCAGCATTTT	CASSSTGGNQPQHF
TRBV29-1	TRBD1	many	TRBJ1-3	TGCAGCGTTGGAGGGGGCGCATGGGCTGGAAACACCATATATTTT	CSVGGGAWAGNTIYF
TRBV29-1	NA	NA	TRBJ1-1	TGCAGCGCCGTGGGGGTTCTAACTGAAGCTTTCTTT	CSAVGVLTEAFF
TRBV7-9	NA	few	TRBJ2-5	TGTGCCAGCAGCTCCCCGGGTCGGGCCCAAGAGACCCAGTACTTC	CASSSPGRAQETQYF
TRBV29-1	NA	NA	TRBJ2-5	TGCAGCGTTGAAACAGGGCGAGCACCGCAGTACTTC	CSVETGRAPQYF
TRBV4-1	NA	many	TRBJ2-7	TGCGCCAGCAGCCTCGGGGTAGCGGCCTACGAGCAGTACTTC	CASSLGVAAYEQYF
TRBV20-1	NA	NA	TRBJ2-2	TGCAGTGCCGCGCACGGATCCACCGGGGAGCTGTTTTTT	CSAAHGSTGELFF
TRBV20-1	NA	many	TRBJ2-7	TGCAGTGCGAACTCATACAGGAGCTCCTACGAGCAGTACTTC	CSANSYRSSYEQYF
TRBV27	TRBD1	many	TRBJ1-4	TGTGCCAGCAAACAGGGACAGGGGAATGAAAAACTGTTTTTT	CASKQGQGNEKLFF
TRBV11-2	NA	many	TRBJ2-1	TGTGCCAGCAGCTTCACGGGCGGTCCTGACAATGAGCAGTTCTTC	CASSFTGGPDNEQFF
TRBV7-2	NA	few	TRBJ1-1	TGTGCCAGCAGCTTAGGGGGCCAGGCCACTGAAGCTTTCTTT	CASSLGGQATEAFF
TRBV20-1	NA	many	TRBJ2-7	TGCAGTGCTAGACAGAGCTTTAATACCTACGAGCAGTACTTC	CSARQSFNTYEQYF
TRBV20-1	NA	many	TRBJ1-5	TGCAGTGCTACTGGGAGGGATCAGCCCCAGCATTTT	CSATGRDQPQHF
TRBV2	TRBD1	many	TRBJ1-2	TGTGCCAGCAGTGAAAGTGGGACAGCGGACGGCTACACCTTC	CASSESGTADGYTF
TRBV5-1	TRBD1	NA	TRBJ2-7	TGCGCCAGCAGCTTCACACAGGACAGGGCATCCTACGAGCAGTACTTC	CASSFTQDRASYEQYF
TRBV7-2	NA	many	TRBJ1-2	TGTGCCAGCAGCCCGAAGGGGGGGAGAGGCTACACCTTC	CASSPKGGRGYTF
TRBV6-5	NA	many	TRBJ1-1	TGTGCCAGCAGTTACTCGGCGAACACTGAAGCTTTCTTT	CASSYSANTEAFF
TRBV5-5	TRBD1	NA	TRBJ2-7	TGTGCCAGCAGCCCAACAGGGGTATCCTCCTACGAGCAGTACTTC	CASSPTGVSSYEQYF
TRBV11-3	NA	many	TRBJ2-1	TGTGCCAGCAGCTCACACGGGCAACAGGGTCCCCATGAGCAGTTCTTC	CASSSHGQQGPHEQFF
TRBV5-1	NA	many	TRBJ1-3	TGCGCCAGCAGCTGGACCCAGGGCGCCGGAAACACCATATATTTT	CASSWTQGAGNTIYF
TRBV19	NA	many	TRBJ1-2	TGTGCCAGTAGTATACGACGGAGTGACTATGGCTACACCTTC	CASSIRRSDYGYTF
TRBV7-6	TRBD2	many	TRBJ2-5	TGTGCCAGCAGCCTCTTCCATGCGGGAGTGCTAGAGACCCAGTACTTC	CASSLFHAGVLETQYF
TRBV7-9	TRBD1	NA	TRBJ2-2	TGTGCCAGCAGCTCCCGACAGGGTCGGACCGGGGAGCTGTTTTTT	CASSSRQGRTGELFF
TRBV29-1	NA	many	TRBJ1-1	TGCAGCGTTCAGACAGGGAACACTGAAGCTTTCTTT	CSVQTGNTEAFF
TRBV29-1	NA	NA	TRBJ1-3	TGCAGCGTTACAGTTAGCTCTGGAAACACCATATATTTT	CSVTVSSGNTIYF
TRBV11-3	NA	many	TRBJ2-5	TGTGCCAGCAGCTTATTCGCTCAAGAGACCCAGTACTTC	CASSLFAQETQYF
TRBV6-5	NA	NA	TRBJ1-3	TGTGCCAGCAGGGGGTTAGAAGGAAACACCATATATTTT	CASRGLEGNTIYF
TRBV3-1	NA	medium-sized	TRBJ1-1	TGTGCCAGCAGCAGAAGGACAGTCACTGAAGCTTTCTTT	CASSRRTVTEAFF
TRBV10-2	NA	many	TRBJ2-7	TGCGCCAGCAGTGACTGGCGGTACGAGCAGTACTTC	CASSDWRYEQYF
TRBV19	TRBD1	many	TRBJ1-4	TGTGCCAGTAGTATCATGGACAGGGATAATGAAAAACTGTTTTTT	CASSIMDRDNEKLFF
TRBV6-1	NA	many	TRBJ1-1	TGTGCCAGCAGTGAAAGAGGGAGAACTGAAGCTTTCTTT	CASSERGRTEAFF
TRBV7-2	TRBD2	many	TRBJ2-7	TGTGCCAGCAGCTTAGGTAGCGCGTTACTAGCGGGGTACGAGCAGTACTTC	CASSLGSALLAGYEQYF
TRBV20-1	TRBD1	medium-sized	TRBJ1-5	TGCAGTGCTACCGACAGGGGCCCTCAGCCCCAGCATTTT	CSATDRGPQPQHF
TRBV12-3/TRBV12-4	TRBD2	NA	TRBJ2-1	TGTGCCAGCAGTTCCAGACTAGCGGGAAATGAGCAGTTCTTC	CASSSRLAGNEQFF
TRBV25-1	NA	many	TRBJ2-2	TGTGCCAGCACCTCTTCTACGGCGGCGAGCACCGGGGAGCTGTTTTTT	CASTSSTAASTGELFF